The 30 T cell receptor beta chains in this list originate from one sample, sequenced in a study of blood T cell repertoires in COVID-19 (dated by TCRdb to 2018 to 2020). Library creation used the immunoSEQ multiplex PCR assay. TCRdb mirrors the immuneACCESS table, restricted to in-frame sequences. Some clones are absent from its copies; in checked studies, under half trace to an unresolved V gene, and the reason for the others is unknown. This sample lists around 70,000 clones; about 82% were detected once. The ten largest clones take up approximately 5% of the sample. The sample comprised peripheral blood. All receptors derive from a woman older than 75 with active or convalescent COVID-19.

This clone was observed a single time. This chain links TRBV27 with TRBJ2-5; TRBD1 matches at 7 bases. J lost 5 bases, V lost 5 bases, and 8 bases had no gene match. The CDR3 runs to 14 residues. Germline V gene lookup returns CDR1 MNHEY and CDR2 SMNVEV (reference sequence). The CDR3 bases are TGTGCCAGCAGTCCGCAGGGACAGAAGGAGACCCAGTACTTC. It specifies CASSPQGQKETQYF.

This chain links TRBV30 with TRBJ2-2; possible D gene TRBD2, 5 bases. Per the germline V gene, CDR1 is GTSNPN and CDR2 is SVGIG (reference sequence). Trimming removed 0 bases from V and 4 bases from J, with 9 bases in between. This CDR3 comprises 14 residues. CDR3 residues: CAWSVGSGTGELFF. For the CDR3, the DNA is TGTGCCTGGAGTGTAGGGAGCGGCACCGGGGAGCTGTTTTTT.

This clone has a handful of counts. The CDR3 coding sequence is TGTGCCAGTACCCAAGACAGCGTGGAGCAGTACTTC. It codes for CASTQDSVEQYF. J is TRBJ2-7 and V is TRBV6-5; D is perhaps TRBD1 (5 bases). The CDR3 covers 12 residues. Germline V gene lookup returns CDR1 MNHEY and CDR2 SVGAGI. V lost 9 bases, J lost 7 bases, and 16 bases lay in between.

A note on this clone: The same CDR3 also results from other DNA sequences found in this sample. This chain links TRBV28 with TRBJ1-2; tentatively, D is TRBD1 (6 bases). This CDR3 is 14 amino acids long. CDR1 MDHEN and CDR2 SYDVKM come from the germline V gene. Trimming removed 2 bases at V and 0 bases at J, with 7 bases between. In nucleotides, the CDR3 is TGTGCCAGCAGTTTACCAGGGGCTAACTATGGCTACACCTTC. This codes for CASSLPGANYGYTF.

The CDR3: CASSLDRRHGYTF. CDR3 DNA sequence: TGTGCCAGCAGTTTAGACAGGAGACATGGCTACACCTTC. This chain uses TRBV28 with TRBJ1-2, with D perhaps TRBD1 (6 bases). CDR1 and CDR2 from the germline V gene are MDHEN and SYDVKM. V dropped 2 bases and J dropped 6 bases, with 10 bases sitting between them. The CDR3 is made up of 13 amino acids.

This clone was detected only a few times. The chain has TRBV6-5 and TRBJ2-1; maybe TRBD1 (5 bases). Germline CDR1 and CDR2: MNHEY and SVGAGI. Trimming left V 7 bases short and J 8 bases short, with 9 bases between. The CDR3 length is 11 residues. CDR3 bases: TGTGCCAGCAACAGGATTGATGAGCAGTTCTTC. This encodes CASNRIDEQFF.

The J gene is TRBJ2-3, the V gene TRBV7-2, with D maybe TRBD1 (6 bases). The CDR3 loop spans 16 amino acids. V lost 3 bases, J lost 1 base, and 14 bases lay in between. The germline V gene encodes CDR1 SGHTA and CDR2 FQGNSA. CDR3: CASSLRTRQGTDTQYF. CDR3 DNA sequence: TGTGCCAGCAGCTTGCGAACTAGACAGGGCACAGATACGCAGTATTTT.

V and J are TRBV28 and TRBJ2-3, with 8 bases matching TRBD2. The V gene end was trimmed by 3 bases and the J gene end by 6 bases; junction bases not matched to a gene: 11. The CDR3 runs 16 residues. Germline CDR1 and CDR2: MDHEN and SYDVKM. CDR3 sequence (DNA): TGTGCCAGCAGTTTTCCGACTAGCGAGATCCTTGATACGCAGTATTTT. Protein: CASSFPTSEILDTQYF.

The chain uses TRBV4-3 and TRBJ1-4, with no clear D. The CDR3 is made up of 13 amino acids. Germline CDR1 LGHNA, CDR2 YSLEER. The V gene lost 1 base and the J gene lost 4 bases, with 4 bases spanning the gap. CDR3 protein: CASSQAFNEKLFF. The DNA for the CDR3 is TGCGCCAGCAGCCAAGCGTTTAATGAAAAACTGTTTTTT.

This rearrangement joins TRBV24-1 to TRBJ2-2; TRBD1 agrees at 7 bases. V trimming: 12 bases; J trimming: 8 bases; junction bases outside the gene matches: 11. The CDR3 is 13 amino acids. CDR1 and CDR2 (germline): KGHDR, SFDVKD. CDR3 in amino acids: CASHDREGGELFF. As DNA, the CDR3 is TGTGCCTCACACGACAGGGAAGGAGGGGAGCTGTTTTTT.

J is TRBJ1-5 and V is TRBV2; D gene ambiguous. Germline V gene data show CDR1 as SNHLY and CDR2 as FYNNEI. Trimming cost V 4 bases and J 4 bases, with 14 bases left between them. CDR3 size: 15 residues. CDR3 sequence: CASSVVSGENQPQHF. DNA of the CDR3: TGTGCCAGCAGTGTGGTTTCCGGAGAAAATCAGCCCCAGCATTTT.

This clone was counted only a few times. The CDR3 DNA sequence: TGTGCCAGCAGCTTCTCCCGGAGCTACGAGCAGTACTTC. Its protein product is CASSFSRSYEQYF. The chain has TRBV5-4 and TRBJ2-7; D not certain. This CDR3 is built from 13 residues. The V end was cut by 2 bases, the J end by 3 bases, with 9 bases between. Germline V gene lookup returns CDR1 SGHNT and CDR2 YYREEE (reference sequence).

CDR3 sequence reads: CASSPRGGHHYEQYF. DNA of the CDR3: TGTGCCAGCTCACCACGAGGGGGACATCACTACGAGCAGTACTTC. This chain joins TRBV18 and TRBJ2-7, with D possibly being TRBD1 (6 bases). The germline CDR1 and CDR2 sequences are KGHSH and LQKENI. Between the trimmed V and J ends, which lost 1 base and 3 bases, there was a span of 13 bases. The CDR3 length is 15 residues.

This clone came up a few times. The chain combines TRBV7-9 with TRBJ2-3; TRBD1 might be the D (6 bases). From germline, CDR1 is SEHNR and CDR2 FQNEAQ (reference sequence). V lost 6 bases and J 2 bases, leaving 15 bases between the germline ends. The CDR3 contains 15 residues. The CDR3 protein is CASRPGTSNTDTQYF. CDR3 sequence (DNA): TGTGCCAGCAGACCCGGGACAAGCAACACAGATACGCAGTATTTT.

The rearrangement links TRBV6-6 to TRBJ1-5, with D perhaps matching TRBD1 (6 bases). The CDR3 sequence is 13 residues long. Germline V gives CDR1 MNHNY, CDR2 SVGAGI (reference sequence). Deletions cut 7 bases from V and 2 bases from J, with 9 bases between. CDR3 nucleotides: TGTGCCAGCACCAGGGGCGGCAATCAGCCCCAGCATTTT. This sequence encodes CASTRGGNQPQHF.

The chain links TRBV23-1 to TRBJ1-5; D gene uncertain. TRBV23-1 is recorded as an ORF, its role being uncertain. This CDR3 is 14 amino acids long. With 6 bases removed from V and 1 base from J, the gap between germline ends came to 10 bases. The CDR3 DNA sequence: TGCGCCAGCAGCCTGACAATCAGCAATCAGCCCCAGCATTTT. The encoded protein is CASSLTISNQPQHF.

The chain joins TRBV7-6 to TRBJ2-5; 8 bases agree with TRBD2. CDR1 is SGHVS and CDR2 is FNYEAQ in the germline V gene. The CDR3 covers 15 residues. V lost 5 bases to trimming and J lost 5 bases; unmatched junction nucleotides: 10. The CDR3 protein is CASSASGTRWETQYF. The CDR3 DNA reads as TGTGCCAGCAGCGCATCCGGGACTAGATGGGAGACCCAGTACTTC.

This clone has only a few counts. J is TRBJ1-3 and V is TRBV5-6; possibly TRBD1 for D (6 bases). This CDR3 contains 14 residues. The germline V and J ends were trimmed by 5 bases and 8 bases, with 17 bases remaining between them. Per germline, CDR1 SGHDT and CDR2 YYEEEE. This CDR3 reads CASSSQGIGDTIYF. CDR3 bases: TGTGCCAGCAGTTCACAGGGTATTGGGGACACCATATATTTT.

V usage is TRBV9 and J usage is TRBJ1-4; 11 nucleotides align to TRBD1. The trim removed 4 bases at V and 8 bases at J, leaving 7 bases unmatched. The CDR3 covers 15 residues. Germline CDR1 and CDR2: SGDLS and YYNGEE. CDR3 bases: TGTGCCAGCAGCCTCGGGGACAGGGGGACCGAAAAACTGTTTTTT. As protein: CASSLGDRGTEKLFF.

The table lists this clone with a few counts. The rearrangement links TRBV7-3 to TRBJ2-2; 7 bases map to TRBD1. The CDR3 loop spans 14 amino acids. J was trimmed by 6 bases and V by 4 bases; bases with no gene match: 5. CDR1 and CDR2 from the germline V gene are SGHTA and FQGTGA. CDR3 coding DNA: TGTGCCAGCAGCTCCTTGGACAGGCCCGGGGAGCTGTTTTTT. This translates into CASSSLDRPGELFF.

The V gene is TRBV19, the J gene TRBJ2-7; D may be TRBD1 (7 bases). V lost 1 base and J 4 bases, leaving 8 bases between the germline ends. The V gene's germline CDR1 is LNHDA and CDR2 SQIVND (reference sequence). This CDR3 is 13 amino acids long. CDR3 protein: CASSIAGGYEQYF. CDR3 DNA sequence: TGTGCCAGTAGTATAGCAGGGGGGTACGAGCAGTACTTC.

This rearrangement joins TRBV19 to TRBJ1-1, with D possibly TRBD1 on 6 matching bases. The CDR3 consists of 14 residues. The germline CDR1 and CDR2 sequences are LNHDA and SQIVND (reference sequence). V lost 5 bases and J 4 bases, leaving 14 bases between the germline ends. This chain's CDR3 is CASSSYRVGTEAFF. CDR3 nucleotide sequence: TGTGCCAGTAGTTCATACAGGGTGGGCACTGAAGCTTTCTTT.

This chain connects TRBV28 to TRBJ1-2; 12 nucleotides match TRBD1. This CDR3 is 18 amino acids long. CDR1 is MDHEN, CDR2 SYDVKM, per germline. Germline trimming cut 8 bases from V and 4 bases from J; bases unmatched to any gene: 17. The DNA for the CDR3 is TGTGCCAGCGCCTCTCGGCCCCGGGACAGGGGGCCTGTCTATGGCTACACCTTC. Amino acids: CASASRPRDRGPVYGYTF.

This clone turned up a few times. The chain couples TRBV5-1 to TRBJ2-5, with TRBD2 matching over 8 bases. With 5 bases clipped from V and 5 bases from J, the junction kept 17 bases outside the gene matches. CDR3 size: 17 residues. Germline V gene sequence: CDR1 SGHRS, CDR2 YFSETQ. The CDR3 region has the DNA TGCGCCAGCAGTGGCAACACGGGGGGGGGCCGTCAGGAGACCCAGTACTTC. It is translated as CASSGNTGGGRQETQYF.

This clone was seen a single time. This chain uses TRBV6-5 with TRBJ2-5; 11 bases fit TRBD1. The germline CDR1 and CDR2 sequences are MNHEY and SVGAGI. Trimming took 9 bases from V and 5 from J; bases not matched to a gene: 11. The CDR3 is 15 residues long. The CDR3 coding sequence is TGTGCCAGTAACACCGGACAGGGGGCCAGGGAGACCCAGTACTTC. Protein: CASNTGQGARETQYF.

The sample holds a few counts of this clone. The genes are TRBV29-1 and TRBJ1-3, with D unresolved. V gave up 4 bases and J gave up 3 bases, with 7 bases separating them. The germline V gene encodes CDR1 SQVTM and CDR2 ANQGSEA. The CDR3 runs 12 residues. The CDR3 DNA reads as TGCAGCGTTGCTACAGTTGGAAACACCATATATTTT. Encoded protein: CSVATVGNTIYF.

The V call is TRBV6-1, the J call TRBJ2-3, with 9 nucleotides matching TRBD2. Unmatched junction bases numbered 4, after V lost 3 bases and J lost 6 bases. From germline, CDR1 is MNHNS and CDR2 SASEGT. The CDR3 is made up of 14 amino acids. The CDR3 is CASSERGGGDTQYF. Written as DNA, the CDR3 is TGTGCCAGCAGTGAGCGGGGGGGCGGGGATACGCAGTATTTT.

The V call is TRBV28, the J call TRBJ1-1, with a weak D call TRBD1 (6 bases). The CDR3 spans 16 residues. V lost 2 bases to trimming and J lost 4 bases, with 17 bases between them. CDR1 and CDR2 (germline): MDHEN, SYDVKM. The DNA of the CDR3 is TGTGCCAGCAGTTTACCCCAGGACAGCACCGTCACTGAAGCTTTCTTT. This gives the protein CASSLPQDSTVTEAFF. The full variable domain, in which reference TRBV28 and TRBJ1-1 provide the parts outside the CDR3, is DVKVTQSSRYLVKRTGEKVFLECVQDMDHENMFWYRQDPGLGLRLIYFSYDVKMKEKGDIPEGYSVSREKKERFSLILESASTNQTSMYLCASSLPQDSTVTEAFFGQGTRLTVV.

The chain links TRBV6-5 to TRBJ2-7; weak D call: TRBD2 (6 bases). V shed 5 bases and J shed 0 bases, with 14 bases lying between them. This CDR3 has 15 residues. CDR1 and CDR2 (germline): MNHEY, SVGAGI. The chain's CDR3 is CASSRSRGSSYEQYF. The CDR3 DNA sequence: TGTGCCAGCAGTCGTTCTCGGGGGAGCTCCTACGAGCAGTACTTC.

The genes are TRBV29-1 and TRBJ2-7; the match to TRBD1 covers 12 bases. CDR1 and CDR2 from the germline V gene are SQVTM and ANQGSEA. The CDR3 spans 16 residues. J lost 0 bases, V lost 3 bases, and 6 bases had no gene match. The CDR3 DNA reads TGCAGCGTTGAGGGACAGGGGGCTCGGGGCTCCTACGAGCAGTACTTC. It is translated as CSVEGQGARGSYEQYF.